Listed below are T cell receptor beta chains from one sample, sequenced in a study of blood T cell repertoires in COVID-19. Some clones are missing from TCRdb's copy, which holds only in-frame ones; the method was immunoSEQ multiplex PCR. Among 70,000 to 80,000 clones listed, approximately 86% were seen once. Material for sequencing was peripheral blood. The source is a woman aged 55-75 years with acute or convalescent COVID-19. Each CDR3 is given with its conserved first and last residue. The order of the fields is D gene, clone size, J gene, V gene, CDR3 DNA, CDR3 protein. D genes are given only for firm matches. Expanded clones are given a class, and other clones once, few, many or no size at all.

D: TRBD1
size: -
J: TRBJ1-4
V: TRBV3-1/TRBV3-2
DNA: TGTGCCAGCAGCCCCTTTGGGGACAGGGATCCCTCAACTAATGAAAAACTGTTTTTT
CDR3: CASSPFGDRDPSTNEKLFF

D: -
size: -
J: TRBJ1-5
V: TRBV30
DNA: TGTGCCTGGAGTGTATCCAAAGAGGGTCAGCCCCAGCATTTT
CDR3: CAWSVSKEGQPQHF

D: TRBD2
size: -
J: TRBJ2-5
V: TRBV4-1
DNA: TGCGCCAGCAGCCAAGAAGTCGCTCGTAGCGGGTCGAGGGCCCAGTACTTC
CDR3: CASSQEVARSGSRAQYF

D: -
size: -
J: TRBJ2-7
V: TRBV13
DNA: TGTGCCAGCAGCTCAGAAGCGGGTGTCCACGAGCAGTACTTC
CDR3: CASSSEAGVHEQYF

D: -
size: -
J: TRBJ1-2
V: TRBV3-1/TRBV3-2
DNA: TGTGCCAGCAGCCAAGATATTCAGGTATATGGCTACACCTTC
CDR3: CASSQDIQVYGYTF

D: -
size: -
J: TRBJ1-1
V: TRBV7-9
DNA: TGTGCCAGCAGCCCCGGGGGGATCATGAACACTGCAGCTTTCTTT
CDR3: CASSPGGIMNTAAFF

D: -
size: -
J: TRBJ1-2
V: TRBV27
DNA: TGTGCCAGCAGTTTATCAGGGAAGGGACTTGGCTACACCTTC
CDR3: CASSLSGKGLGYTF

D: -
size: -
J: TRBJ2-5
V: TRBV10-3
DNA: TGTGCCATCAGTGGGGTCGGGGGTCAAGAGACCCAGTACTTC
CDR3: CAISGVGGQETQYF

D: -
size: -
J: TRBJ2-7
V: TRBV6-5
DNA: TGTGCCAGCAGTAACGGGGGTACCTACGAGCAGTACTTC
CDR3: CASSNGGTYEQYF

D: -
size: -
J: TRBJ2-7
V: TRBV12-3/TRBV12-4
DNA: TGTGCCAGCAGTTTAAACCGGGGTCTCGAGCAGTACTTC
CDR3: CASSLNRGLEQYF

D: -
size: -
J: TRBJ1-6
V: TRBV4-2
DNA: TGTGCCAGCAGCCCGTGGGGGTCAGGGGTGAATTCACCCCTCCACTTT
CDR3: CASSPWGSGVNSPLHF

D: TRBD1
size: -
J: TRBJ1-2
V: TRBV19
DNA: TGTGCCAGTAGTCCAGACCTTACAGGGGGCCAGATCTATGGCTACACCTTC
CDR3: CASSPDLTGGQIYGYTF

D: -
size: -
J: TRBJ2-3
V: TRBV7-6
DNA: TGTGCCAGCAGCTTAGCCTCCTCGGGGGGCGGAGGACGAGATACGCAGTATTTT
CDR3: CASSLASSGGGGRDTQYF

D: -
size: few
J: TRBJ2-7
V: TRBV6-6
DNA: TGTGCCAGCGCTTCAGGAGGGTACGAGCAGTACTTC
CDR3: CASASGGYEQYF

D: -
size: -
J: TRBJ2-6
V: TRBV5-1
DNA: TGCGCCAGCAGCTTGGGTACTGGGGCCAACGTCCTGACTTTC
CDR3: CASSLGTGANVLTF

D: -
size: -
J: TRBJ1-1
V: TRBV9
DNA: TGTGCCAGCAGCCCCCTCCTCGGGGGAGTTGATACTGAAGCTTTCTTT
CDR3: CASSPLLGGVDTEAFF

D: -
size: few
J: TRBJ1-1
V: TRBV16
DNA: TGTGCCAGCAGCCAATCCATGCACCCTAGGGGTGAAGCTTTCTTT
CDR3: CASSQSMHPRGEAFF

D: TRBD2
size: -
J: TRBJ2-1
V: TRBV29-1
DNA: TGCAGCGTTGAAGCATCGTCTAGCGGCGCTTATAATGAGCAGTTCTTC
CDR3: CSVEASSSGAYNEQFF

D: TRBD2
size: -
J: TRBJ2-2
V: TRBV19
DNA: TGTGCCAGTAGCATCCCGGGAGGTCCCGGGGAGCTGTTTTTT
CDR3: CASSIPGGPGELFF

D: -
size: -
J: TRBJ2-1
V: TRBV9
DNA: TGTGCCAGCAGCGTAGATAACGGGGGTCTTTCCGATGAGCAGTTCTTC
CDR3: CASSVDNGGLSDEQFF

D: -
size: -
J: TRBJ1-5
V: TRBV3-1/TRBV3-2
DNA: TGTGCCAGCAGCCAAGATATAGATCCCAATCAGCCCCAGCATTTT
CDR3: CASSQDIDPNQPQHF

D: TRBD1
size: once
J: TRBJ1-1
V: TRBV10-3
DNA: TGTGCCATCAGTGCCCCGGGACAGCGTACTGAAGCTTTCTTT
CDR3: CAISAPGQRTEAFF